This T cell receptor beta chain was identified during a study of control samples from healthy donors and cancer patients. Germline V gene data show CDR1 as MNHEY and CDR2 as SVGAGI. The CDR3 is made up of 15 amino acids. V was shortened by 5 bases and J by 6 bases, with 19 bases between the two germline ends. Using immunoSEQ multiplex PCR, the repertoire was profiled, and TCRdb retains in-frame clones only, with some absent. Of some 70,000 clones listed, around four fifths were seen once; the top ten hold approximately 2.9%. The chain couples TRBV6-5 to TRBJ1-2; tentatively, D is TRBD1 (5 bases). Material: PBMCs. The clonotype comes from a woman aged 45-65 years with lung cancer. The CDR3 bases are TGTGCCAGCAGTAATCAGGGAGGTATATGGGATGGCTACACCTTC. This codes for CASSNQGGIWDGYTF.